The 18 T cell receptor beta chains below were found in one sample sequenced in a study of cytotoxic CD8 clonotypes in ibrutinib-treated CLL. Measured with immunoSEQ multiplex PCR; TCRdb has only the in-frame clones, and not every one. The sample contains 300,000 or so clones, approximately 67% of which appear only once. Material: PBMCs, obtained after 36 months of ibrutinib treatment. These receptor sequences come from a human donor with chronic lymphocytic leukemia.

The chain is built from TRBV5-1 and TRBJ1-6; D is possibly TRBD1 (6 bases). Trimming removed 3 bases at V and 8 bases at J, with 18 bases between. Per the germline V gene, CDR1 is SGHRS and CDR2 is YFSETQ. The CDR3 sequence is 16 residues long. In DNA form, the CDR3 reads TGCGCCAGCAGCTACTTCCTACAGGGCGGCGATTCACCCCTCCACTTT. Its protein product is CASSYFLQGGDSPLHF.

The V gene is TRBV20-1, the J gene TRBJ2-1; maybe TRBD1 (6 bases). CDR3 length: 10 amino acids. Per the germline V gene, CDR1 is DFQATT and CDR2 is SNEGSKA (reference sequence). CDR3 DNA: TGCAGCCTAGCCAGGGGTAAGCAGTTCTTC. This encodes CSLARGKQFF.

The chain has TRBV7-6 and TRBJ2-5, with TRBD2 matching 14 bases. The CDR3 length is 17 residues. Germline loops: CDR1 SGHVS, CDR2 FNYEAQ. Trimming cost V 5 bases and J 4 bases; bases outside gene matches: 9. As DNA, the CDR3 is TGTGCCAGCAGCCCCGGACTAGCGGGAGGCAACCGAGAGACCCAGTACTTC. Translation: CASSPGLAGGNRETQYF. The full variable domain, completed using reference TRBV7-6 and TRBJ2-5, is GAGVSQSPRYKVTKRGQDVALRCDPISGHVSLYWYRQALGQGPEFLTYFNYEAQQDKSGLPNDRFSAERPEGSISTLTIQRTEQRDSAMYRCASSPGLAGGNRETQYFGPGTRLLVL.

V usage is TRBV7-9 and J usage is TRBJ2-7, with D perhaps matching TRBD2 (5 bases). The germline V gene encodes CDR1 SEHNR and CDR2 FQNEAQ (reference sequence). V was trimmed by 6 bases and J by 3 bases, leaving 9 bases between them. This CDR3 spans 12 amino acids. The chain's CDR3 is CASRADYYEQYF. The CDR3 DNA reads TGTGCCAGCAGAGCTGACTACTACGAGCAGTACTTC.

The chain carries TRBV7-9 and TRBJ2-1; 8 positions match TRBD2. Germline CDR1 SEHNR, CDR2 FQNEAQ (reference sequence). The CDR3 is 12 residues long. V shed 3 bases, J shed 9 bases, and the junction held 1 base outside the gene matches. The CDR3 sequence: CASSFRGGEQFF. CDR3 in DNA: TGTGCCAGCAGCTTTCGGGGGGGTGAGCAGTTCTTC.

V and J are TRBV4-3 and TRBJ2-7; 7 bases map to TRBD1. Germline CDR1 LGHNA, CDR2 YSLEER. CDR3 length: 14 amino acids. The junction had 7 bases not matched to a gene; V was cut back by 6 bases and J by 2 bases. CDR3 residues: CASSPNRGPYEQYF. DNA of the CDR3: TGCGCCAGCAGTCCCAACAGGGGCCCCTACGAGCAGTACTTC.

This clone was seen only a few times. Other DNA sequences of this sample code for an identical CDR3. The chain recombines TRBV18 with TRBJ1-2; D remains ambiguous. V was trimmed by 2 bases and J by 2 bases, leaving 6 bases between them. Germline values: CDR1 KGHSH, CDR2 LQKENI. This CDR3 has 13 residues. In DNA form, the CDR3 reads TGTGCCAGCTCACCATCACAGAACTATGGCTACACCTTC. Amino acids: CASSPSQNYGYTF.

This clone was counted between two and nine times. The same CDR3 can be traced to other DNA sequences in this sample. The chain has TRBV11-2 and TRBJ2-1; D uncertain. The CDR3 has 12 amino acids. V shed 1 base and J shed 6 bases, with 4 bases lying between them. CDR1 SGHAT and CDR2 FQNNGV come from the germline V gene. The CDR3 DNA reads TGTGCCAGCAGCTTAGCAGGCAATGAGCAGTTCTTC. Translation: CASSLAGNEQFF.

The CDR3 DNA follows: TGTGCCAGTGGACAGGGACTTAACACTGAAGCTTTCTTT. It codes for CASGQGLNTEAFF. The chain uses TRBV19 and TRBJ1-1; 8 bases line up with TRBD1. From germline, CDR1 is LNHDA and CDR2 SQIVND (reference sequence). The V gene end was trimmed by 8 bases and the J gene end by 2 bases; junction bases not matched to a gene: 4. The length of the CDR3 is 13 residues.

This clone has just a few counts. J is TRBJ1-4 and V is TRBV12-2. TRBV12-2 has pseudogene status. This CDR3 has 14 residues. The CDR3 DNA reads as TGTGCAAGTCGCCTAAGCGGGGGGAGGGAAAAACTGTTTTTT. It codes for CASRLSGGREKLFF.

This chain joins TRBV7-6 and TRBJ2-1; the match to TRBD1 covers 9 bases. Germline lookup yields CDR1 SGHVS and CDR2 FNYEAQ. The V and J ends lost 5 bases and 9 bases, in that order; junction bases with no gene match: 14. The CDR3 covers 16 residues. The CDR3 region has the DNA TGTGCCAGCAGCCCCCTAAGTACAGGGGGCCGTGGTGAGCAGTTCTTC. This codes for CASSPLSTGGRGEQFF.

This chain links TRBV10-3 with TRBJ2-2; 15 positions agree with TRBD2. The V gene end was trimmed by 2 bases and the J gene end by 6 bases; junction bases not matched to a gene: 4. The CDR3 has 17 residues. Germline V gene data show CDR1 as ENHRY and CDR2 as SYGVKD. This chain's CDR3 is CAISEGLAGGPAGELFF. The CDR3 nucleotides are TGTGCCATCAGTGAGGGACTAGCGGGGGGGCCCGCCGGGGAGCTGTTTTTT.

The CDR3 protein is CASSSQGNYGYTF. DNA of the CDR3: TGTGCCAGCAGTTCTCAGGGGAACTATGGCTACACCTTC. The V and J genes are TRBV2 and TRBJ1-2, with D possibly being TRBD1 (6 bases). Trimming shortened V by 5 bases and J by 2 bases, and 9 bases separated the two germline ends. The CDR3 is made up of 13 amino acids. Germline-derived CDR1 and CDR2 are SNHLY and FYNNEI.

This chain links TRBV7-6 with TRBJ1-6; D gene unclear. This CDR3 has 16 residues. The germline V and J ends were trimmed by 6 bases and 6 bases, with 18 bases remaining between them. Germline V gives CDR1 SGHVS, CDR2 FNYEAQ. CDR3 nucleotides: TGTGCCAGCAGACGCCCCCTCCCCGATCTTAATTCACCCCTCCACTTT. Translation gives CASRRPLPDLNSPLHF.

This chain links TRBV9 with TRBJ1-2; D is uncertain. Germline CDR1 SGDLS, CDR2 YYNGEE. This CDR3 spans 11 amino acids. The V end was cut by 5 bases, the J end by 8 bases, with 10 bases between. CDR3 sequence (DNA): TGTGCCAGCAGAGGATACTGGGGCTACACCTTC. Translation gives CASRGYWGYTF.

The DNA of the CDR3 is TGCGCCAGCGGCCCACCCGGGACAGGGAGGATTAGCGAGCAGTACTTC. Translating gives CASGPPGTGRISEQYF. J is TRBJ2-7 and V is TRBV4-1; 9 bases match TRBD1. CDR1 is MGHRA, CDR2 YSYEKL, per germline. The trim removed 8 bases at V and 6 bases at J, leaving 17 bases unmatched. This CDR3 spans 16 amino acids.

The chain carries TRBV5-4 and TRBJ2-5; D is perhaps TRBD2 (5 bases). The germline V and J ends were trimmed by 4 bases and 4 bases, with 14 bases remaining between them. CDR3 length: 14 residues. The germline gives CDR1 SGHNT, CDR2 YYREEE (reference sequence). The CDR3 bases are TGTGCCAGCAGCGGTCTCGCAAGCGGAGAGACCCAGTACTTC. Amino acids: CASSGLASGETQYF.

The chain couples TRBV9 to TRBJ2-1; 9 bases fit TRBD1. The CDR3 covers 17 residues. Germline CDR1 and CDR2: SGDLS and YYNGEE. Trimming removed 2 bases from V and 5 bases from J; junction bases left unmatched: 11. The CDR3 reads CASSVGTGSLWDNEQFF. DNA for the CDR3: TGTGCCAGCAGCGTTGGGACAGGGTCCCTTTGGGACAATGAGCAGTTCTTC.